The 27 T cell receptor beta chains below come from one sample, sequenced in a study of cytomegalovirus exposure and HLA in healthy donors. Data came from immunoSEQ multiplex PCR; TCRdb stores just in-frame clones and leaves some out. The table shows about 350,000 clones, with approximately 90% occurring only once. The sample comprised PBMCs. Receptors originate from a woman in her twenties or thirties in good health and CMV-seropositive.

This clone was seen a single time. V and J are TRBV6-6 and TRBJ2-7, with D unclear. CDR3 length: 11 amino acids. Per germline, CDR1 MNHNY and CDR2 SVGAGI (reference sequence). Deletions cut 7 bases from V and 7 bases from J, with 11 bases between. The chain's CDR3 is CASMETREQYF. CDR3 nucleotide sequence: TGTGCCAGCATGGAGACTCGGGAGCAGTACTTC.

The J gene is TRBJ1-1, the V gene TRBV7-8; D is unclear. V was pared by 1 base and J by 1 base, with 10 bases between. The germline V gene encodes CDR1 SGHVS and CDR2 FQNEAQ. The CDR3 length is 15 residues. The CDR3 DNA reads TGTGCCAGCAGCTTAGGCTCGAACTCGAACACTGAAGCTTTCTTT. As protein: CASSLGSNSNTEAFF.

The CDR3 is CASSPLQAAPYEQYF. In DNA, the CDR3 is TGTGCCAGCAGTCCACTCCAGGCCGCCCCCTACGAGCAGTACTTC. The J gene is TRBJ2-7, the V gene TRBV6-5; D gene ambiguous. V lost 5 bases and J lost 2, with 16 bases in between. Germline loops: CDR1 MNHEY, CDR2 SVGAGI. The CDR3 loop spans 15 amino acids.

The chain is built from TRBV2 and TRBJ2-7; maybe TRBD1 (5 bases). Trimming took 7 bases from V and 4 from J, leaving 11 bases between them. The CDR3 length is 12 residues. From germline, CDR1 is SNHLY and CDR2 FYNNEI. This chain's CDR3 is CASNPRGYEQYF. In DNA, the CDR3 is TGTGCCAGCAATCCAAGGGGTTACGAGCAGTACTTC. The full variable domain, its missing parts supplied by reference TRBV2 and TRBJ2-7, is EPEVTQTPSHQVTQMGQEVILRCVPISNHLYFYWYRQILGQKVEFLVSFYNNEISEKSEIFDDQFSVERPDGSNFTLKIRSTKLEDSAMYFCASNPRGYEQYFGPGTRLTVT.

The rearrangement uses TRBV7-9 and TRBJ2-5; TRBD1 might be the D (6 bases). Germline V gene lookup returns CDR1 SEHNR and CDR2 FQNEAQ (reference sequence). The CDR3 sequence is 12 residues long. V lost 5 bases to trimming and J lost 7 bases, with 11 bases between them. This CDR3 reads CASSGAGATQYF. The CDR3, as DNA: TGTGCCAGCAGCGGCGCAGGGGCGACCCAGTACTTC.

The rearrangement links TRBV2 to TRBJ2-3; weak D call: TRBD2 (5 bases). The germline V gene encodes CDR1 SNHLY and CDR2 FYNNEI. V lost 3 bases to trimming and J lost 0 bases, with 10 bases between them. This CDR3 contains 15 residues. The chain's CDR3 is CASSDEVASTDTQYF. Written as DNA, the CDR3 is TGTGCCAGCAGTGATGAGGTAGCGAGCACAGATACGCAGTATTTT.

This chain joins TRBV27 and TRBJ2-7, with a possible D match to TRBD1 (6 bases). Germline V lookup: CDR1 MNHEY, CDR2 SMNVEV (reference sequence). V lost 3 bases and J lost 1, with 10 bases in between. CDR3 length: 14 amino acids. In DNA, the CDR3 is TGTGCCAGCAGTTTTACAGGGCGTTCCTACGAGCAGTACTTC. Its translation: CASSFTGRSYEQYF.

About this clone itself: One end of the junction does not line up with germline, which may come from a read error. In DNA, the CDR3 is TGTGCCAGCACTTTACGGGGACTCTATGGCTACACCTTC. The encoded protein is CASTLRGLYGYTF. V usage is TRBV28 and J usage is TRBJ1-2, with TRBD1 as a possible D gene (5 bases). The CDR3 runs 13 residues. Germline CDR1 and CDR2: MDHEN and SYDVKM.

The rearrangement joins TRBV27 to TRBJ2-7, with 9 bases matching TRBD1. Germline V gene lookup returns CDR1 MNHEY and CDR2 SMNVEV (reference sequence). This CDR3 is built from 16 residues. V shed 8 bases and J 3 bases; nucleotides not matched to a gene: 14. The CDR3: CASRYSPGQGNYEQYF. As DNA, the CDR3 is TGTGCCAGCCGATACTCGCCGGGACAGGGAAACTACGAGCAGTACTTC.

V gene TRBV27 combines with J gene TRBJ2-3; D is perhaps TRBD1 (6 bases). The CDR3 consists of 14 residues. The V gene lost 5 bases and the J gene lost 2 bases, with 11 bases spanning the gap. From germline, CDR1 is MNHEY and CDR2 SMNVEV (reference sequence). CDR3 DNA: TGTGCCAGCAGTGCCTGGGACAACACAGATACGCAGTATTTT. Translating it yields CASSAWDNTDTQYF.

The chain links TRBV2 to TRBJ2-1; D unclear. V lost 2 bases and J lost 8, with 4 bases in between. Germline lookup yields CDR1 SNHLY and CDR2 FYNNEI. The CDR3 extends over 11 amino acids. The CDR3 coding sequence is TGTGCCAGCAGTGAATTATATGAGCAGTTCTTC. This codes for CASSELYEQFF.

The chain carries TRBV18 and TRBJ1-2, with D maybe TRBD1 (5 bases). V lost 1 base to trimming and J lost 8 bases, with 11 bases between them. Germline V lookup: CDR1 KGHSH, CDR2 LQKENI. This CDR3 region has 13 residues. The CDR3 sequence: CASSPLGEGGYTF. CDR3 in DNA: TGTGCCAGCTCACCACTGGGGGAAGGAGGCTACACCTTC.

The CDR3, as DNA: TGTGCCACCGGGACTGAAACTGGAAACACCATATATTTT. Translated, it gives CATGTETGNTIYF. The V call is TRBV25-1, the J call TRBJ1-3; tentatively, D is TRBD1 (5 bases). The CDR3 consists of 13 residues. Germline V gene data show CDR1 as MGHDK and CDR2 as SYGVNS. V was clipped by 10 bases and J by 2 bases, with 12 bases between them.

This chain links TRBV7-2 with TRBJ2-7, with 13 bases matching TRBD2. Germline CDR1 SGHTA, CDR2 FQGNSA. The V gene end was trimmed by 2 bases and the J gene end by 4 bases; junction bases not matched to a gene: 5. This CDR3 region has 16 residues. The chain's CDR3 is CASSLQGTSGKYEQYF. In DNA form, the CDR3 reads TGTGCCAGCAGCTTACAAGGGACTAGCGGGAAGTACGAGCAGTACTTC.

V is TRBV9 and J is TRBJ2-7; 11 nucleotides line up with TRBD2. From germline, CDR1 is SGDLS and CDR2 YYNGEE. Trimming cost V 4 bases and J 4 bases; bases outside gene matches: 13. The CDR3 has 17 amino acids. The CDR3 DNA reads as TGTGCCAGCAGCCATAACACGGGGACTAGCGGTCCGTACGAGCAGTACTTC. Translating gives CASSHNTGTSGPYEQYF.

Points on this clone: The same CDR3 is also encoded by other DNA sequences in this sample. The chain has TRBV27 and TRBJ2-5, with D unclear. V lost 2 bases and J lost 5, with 9 bases in between. The germline CDR1 and CDR2 sequences are MNHEY and SMNVEV (reference sequence). This CDR3 spans 13 amino acids. The CDR3 spells CASSLREGETQYF. CDR3 in DNA: TGTGCCAGCAGTTTAAGGGAAGGGGAGACCCAGTACTTC.

The sample holds one count of this clone. One end of the junction varies from germline; a read error may be responsible. This chain joins TRBV7-3 and TRBJ2-5; possible D gene TRBD2, 6 bases. Germline values: CDR1 SGHTA, CDR2 FQGTGA. CDR3 length: 12 amino acids. The CDR3 DNA reads TGTGCCAGCAGCTTCCCGGGGGAGACCCAGCACTTC. Translation: CASSFPGETQHF.

The V call is TRBV28, the J call TRBJ2-7; D is possibly TRBD1 (6 bases). The CDR3 loop spans 13 amino acids. CDR1 and CDR2 from the germline V gene are MDHEN and SYDVKM. V dropped 8 bases and J dropped 3 bases, with 14 bases sitting between them. The CDR3 reads CASGTHRDYEQYF. The CDR3 DNA reads as TGTGCCAGCGGGACCCACAGGGACTACGAGCAGTACTTC.

This clone was observed a single time. The CDR3 is CASSYRGQSSYNEQFF. The CDR3, as DNA: TGTGCCAGCAGCTACCGGGGGCAGAGCTCCTACAATGAGCAGTTCTTC. The J gene is TRBJ2-1, the V gene TRBV7-2; D is tentatively TRBD1 or TRBD2 (6 bases each). There are 16 residues in the CDR3. Germline-derived CDR1 and CDR2 are SGHTA and FQGNSA. The V end was cut by 4 bases, the J end by 0 bases, with 13 bases between.

The chain combines TRBV11-1 with TRBJ2-7; tentatively, D is TRBD1 (6 bases). The CDR3 is 12 amino acids. V was pared by 5 bases and J by 4 bases, with 9 bases between. Germline V gene data show CDR1 as SGHAT and CDR2 as FQDESV (reference sequence). CDR3 sequence: CASSAQGYEQYF. The DNA for the CDR3 is TGTGCCAGCAGCGCCCAGGGGTACGAGCAGTACTTC.

A few counts support this clone. The V call is TRBV6-6, the J call TRBJ2-3, with TRBD2 identical over 10 bases. The germline V gene encodes CDR1 MNHNY and CDR2 SVGAGI (reference sequence). V trimming: 5 bases; J trimming: 6 bases; junction bases outside the gene matches: 5. This CDR3 is built from 14 residues. This CDR3 reads CASSIGTSADTQYF. CDR3 in DNA: TGTGCCAGCAGTATCGGGACTAGCGCGGATACGCAGTATTTT.

V is TRBV7-6 and J is TRBJ2-1; D tentatively fits TRBD1 or TRBD2 (6 bases each). Trimming pared 1 base from V and 2 bases from J, leaving 15 bases between. This CDR3 has 17 residues. Germline V CDR1 and CDR2: SGHVS, FNYEAQ. In DNA, the CDR3 is TGTGCCAGCAGCTTAGTTTCCGGGGGCCGCGCCTACAATGAGCAGTTCTTC. Its protein product is CASSLVSGGRAYNEQFF.

This chain joins TRBV30 and TRBJ1-5; TRBD1 is a possible D gene (6 bases). Per germline, CDR1 GTSNPN and CDR2 SVGIG (reference sequence). The V end was cut by 2 bases, the J end by 7 bases, with 15 bases between. The CDR3 is made up of 14 amino acids. The CDR3 region is CAWSSPGAKQPQHF. Here the CDR3 DNA reads TGTGCCTGGAGTTCGCCAGGGGCAAAACAGCCCCAGCATTTT.

This chain joins TRBV19 and TRBJ2-7; TRBD1 aligns across 9 bases. V dropped 5 bases and J dropped 0; count of bases not matched to a gene: 8. Germline values: CDR1 LNHDA, CDR2 SQIVND (reference sequence). The CDR3 covers 16 residues. CDR3 sequence reads: CASSPSGTGISYEQYF. The CDR3 coding sequence is TGTGCCAGTAGTCCATCCGGGACAGGGATCTCCTACGAGCAGTACTTC.

This chain links TRBV30 with TRBJ2-3, with TRBD2 matching over 11 bases. Germline CDR1 GTSNPN, CDR2 SVGIG (reference sequence). V trimming: 8 bases; J trimming: 0 bases; junction bases outside the gene matches: 7. The CDR3 is 15 amino acids. CDR3 nucleotide sequence: TGTGCCCTCGATACTAGCGGGGGTAGCACAGATACGCAGTATTTT. Protein product: CALDTSGGSTDTQYF.

This clone appeared a few times. V gene TRBV4-3 combines with J gene TRBJ1-2; TRBD1 matches at 9 bases. Germline CDR1 LGHNA, CDR2 YSLEER. The V segment lost 0 bases and the J segment 4 bases; nucleotides outside the gene matches: 9. The CDR3 totals 17 residues. CDR3 coding DNA: TGCGCCAGCAGCCAAGATCTTGGGACAGGGCAGGGCTATGGCTACACCTTC. Protein sequence: CASSQDLGTGQGYGYTF.

The rearrangement uses TRBV9 and TRBJ2-1; D not resolved. This CDR3 spans 16 amino acids. Germline V gene sequence: CDR1 SGDLS, CDR2 YYNGEE. V dropped 4 bases and J dropped 3 bases, with 17 bases sitting between them. For the CDR3, the DNA is TGTGCCAGCAGCCCACGGGTTAGATTAGTCTACAATGAGCAGTTCTTC. It codes for CASSPRVRLVYNEQFF. Together with reference TRBV9 and TRBJ2-1, the CDR3 gives the full variable domain: DSGVTQTPKHLITATGQRVTLRCSPRSGDLSVYWYQQSLDQGLQFLIQYYNGEERAKGNILERFSAQQFPDLHSELNLSSLELGDSALYFCASSPRVRLVYNEQFFGPGTRLTVL.